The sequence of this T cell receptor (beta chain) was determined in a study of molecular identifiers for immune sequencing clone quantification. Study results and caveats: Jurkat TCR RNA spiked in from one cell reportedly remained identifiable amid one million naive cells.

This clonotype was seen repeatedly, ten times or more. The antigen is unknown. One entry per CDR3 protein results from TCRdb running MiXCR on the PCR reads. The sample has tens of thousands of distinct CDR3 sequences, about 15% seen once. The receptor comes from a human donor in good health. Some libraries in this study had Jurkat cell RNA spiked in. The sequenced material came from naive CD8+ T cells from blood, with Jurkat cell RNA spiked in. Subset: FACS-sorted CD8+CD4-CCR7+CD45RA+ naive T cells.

This chain's CDR3 is CASSLDGGLAEITGELFF. The DNA of the CDR3 is TGTGCCAGCAGCTTAGACGGGGGACTAGCGGAGATAACCGGGGAGCTGTTTTTT. The chain combines TRBV7-2 with TRBJ2-2, with 11 positions matching TRBD2. Germline CDR1 and CDR2: SGHTA and FQGNSA. The V gene end was trimmed by 1 base and the J gene end by 5 bases; junction bases not matched to a gene: 9. The CDR3 is 18 amino acids.